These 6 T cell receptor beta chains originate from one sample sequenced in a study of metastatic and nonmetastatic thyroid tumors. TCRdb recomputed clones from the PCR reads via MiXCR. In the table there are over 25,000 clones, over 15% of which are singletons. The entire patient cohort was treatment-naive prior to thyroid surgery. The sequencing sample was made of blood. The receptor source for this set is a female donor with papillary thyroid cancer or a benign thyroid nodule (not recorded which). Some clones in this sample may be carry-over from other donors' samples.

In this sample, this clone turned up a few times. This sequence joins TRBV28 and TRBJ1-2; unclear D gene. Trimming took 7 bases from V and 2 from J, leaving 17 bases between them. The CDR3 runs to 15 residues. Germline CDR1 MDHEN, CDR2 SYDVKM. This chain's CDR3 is CASIPLGARNYGYTF. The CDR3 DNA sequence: TGTGCCAGCATCCCGCTCGGCGCCAGAAACTATGGCTACACCTTC.

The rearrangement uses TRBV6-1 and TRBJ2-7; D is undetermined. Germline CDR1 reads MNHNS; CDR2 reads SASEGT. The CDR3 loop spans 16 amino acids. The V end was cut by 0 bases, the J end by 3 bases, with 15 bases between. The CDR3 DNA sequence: TGTGCCAGCAGTGAAGCCTGGGCGCATGCGCGCTACGAGCAGTACTTC. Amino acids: CASSEAWAHARYEQYF.

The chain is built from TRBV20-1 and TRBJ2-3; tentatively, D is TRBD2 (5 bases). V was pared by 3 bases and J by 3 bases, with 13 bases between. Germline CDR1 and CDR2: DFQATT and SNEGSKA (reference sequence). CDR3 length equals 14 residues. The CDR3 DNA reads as TGCAGTGCTAGGAAGGACTCCGTTACAGATACGCAGTATTTT. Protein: CSARKDSVTDTQYF.

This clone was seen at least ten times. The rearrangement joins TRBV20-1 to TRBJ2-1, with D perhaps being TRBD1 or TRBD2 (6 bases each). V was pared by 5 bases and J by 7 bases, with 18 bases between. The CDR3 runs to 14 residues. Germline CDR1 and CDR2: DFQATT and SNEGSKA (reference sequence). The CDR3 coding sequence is TGCAGTGCTCCCGAGGGGGGCGCAATGAATGAGCAGTTCTTC. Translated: CSAPEGGAMNEQFF.

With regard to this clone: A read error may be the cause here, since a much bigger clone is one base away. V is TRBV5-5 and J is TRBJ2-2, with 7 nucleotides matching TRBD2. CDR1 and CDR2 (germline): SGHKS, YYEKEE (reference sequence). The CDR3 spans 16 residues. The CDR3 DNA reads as TGTGCCGGCAGCTCGTCAGCGGGGAGGAACACCGGGGAGCTGTTTTTT. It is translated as CAGSSSAGRNTGELFF.

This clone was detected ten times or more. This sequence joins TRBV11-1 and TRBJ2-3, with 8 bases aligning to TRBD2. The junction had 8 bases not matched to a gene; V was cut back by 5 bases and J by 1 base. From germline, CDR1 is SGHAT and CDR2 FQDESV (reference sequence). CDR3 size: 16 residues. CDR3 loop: CASSPRGTSGTDTQYF. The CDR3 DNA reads TGTGCCAGCAGCCCCCGGGGGACTAGTGGCACAGATACGCAGTATTTT.